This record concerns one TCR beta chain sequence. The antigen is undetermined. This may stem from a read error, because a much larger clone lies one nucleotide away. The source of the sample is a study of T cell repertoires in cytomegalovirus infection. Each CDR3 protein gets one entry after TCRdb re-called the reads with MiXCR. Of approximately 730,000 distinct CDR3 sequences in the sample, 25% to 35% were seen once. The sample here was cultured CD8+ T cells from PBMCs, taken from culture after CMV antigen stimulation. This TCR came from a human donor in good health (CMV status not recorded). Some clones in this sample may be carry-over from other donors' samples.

The CDR3 protein is CASSLFGTGNEKLFF. CDR3 in DNA: TGTGCCAGCAGCCTCTTCGGGACCGGCAATGAAAAACTGTTTTTT. J is TRBJ1-4 and V is TRBV7-2; a possible D gene is TRBD1 (5 bases). The CDR3 is made up of 15 amino acids. The V and J ends lost 5 bases and 5 bases respectively, with 15 bases between them. CDR1 SGHTA and CDR2 FQGNSA come from the germline V gene.